This T cell receptor beta chain is drawn from a study of control samples from healthy donors and cancer patients. There are 14 residues in the CDR3. Trimming took 6 bases from V and 1 from J, leaving 12 bases between them. Germline V gene sequence: CDR1 LGHNT, CDR2 FRNRAP. This clone appeared once. Libraries were prepared by immunoSEQ multiplex PCR; TCRdb keeps only in-frame clonotypes and omits some of them. The data hold approximately 170,000 clones, with approximately 90% observed a single time. What was sequenced was blood. This TCR derives from a man younger than 45 in good health. This chain connects TRBV12-5 to TRBJ1-2; D perhaps matches TRBD1 (5 bases). The CDR3 loop is CASGPGTDNYGYTF. CDR3 bases: TGTGCTAGTGGCCCCGGGACGGATAACTATGGCTACACCTTC.